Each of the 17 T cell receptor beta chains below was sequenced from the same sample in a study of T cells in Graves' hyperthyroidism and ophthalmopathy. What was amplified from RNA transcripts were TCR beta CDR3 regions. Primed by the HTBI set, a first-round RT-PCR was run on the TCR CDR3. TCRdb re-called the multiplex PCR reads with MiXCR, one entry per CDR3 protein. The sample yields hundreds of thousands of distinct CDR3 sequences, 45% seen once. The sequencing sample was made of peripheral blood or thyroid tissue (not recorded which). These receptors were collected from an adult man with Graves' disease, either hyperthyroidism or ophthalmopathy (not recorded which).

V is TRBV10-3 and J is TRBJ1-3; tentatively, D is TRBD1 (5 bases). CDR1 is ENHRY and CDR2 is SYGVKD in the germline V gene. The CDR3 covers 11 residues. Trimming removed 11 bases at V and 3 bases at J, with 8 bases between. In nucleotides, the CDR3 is TGTGCCGGGGGATATGGAAACACCATATATTTT. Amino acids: CAGGYGNTIYF.

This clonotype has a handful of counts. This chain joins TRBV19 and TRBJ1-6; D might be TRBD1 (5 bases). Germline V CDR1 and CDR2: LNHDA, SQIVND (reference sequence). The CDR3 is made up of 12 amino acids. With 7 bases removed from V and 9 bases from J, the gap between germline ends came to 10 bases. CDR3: CASNGGSSPLHF. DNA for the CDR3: TGTGCCAGTAATGGGGGGAGTTCACCCCTCCACTTT.

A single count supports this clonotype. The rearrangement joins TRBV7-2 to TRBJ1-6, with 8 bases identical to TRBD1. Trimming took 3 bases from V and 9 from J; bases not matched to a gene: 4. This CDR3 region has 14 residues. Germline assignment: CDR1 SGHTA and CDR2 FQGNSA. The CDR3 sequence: CASSFYTGGSPLHF. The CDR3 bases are TGTGCCAGCAGCTTTTATACAGGGGGTTCACCCCTCCACTTT.

As DNA, the CDR3 is TGTGCCAGCAGGGTCGGGACACCGAACACTGAAGCTTTCTTT. This translates into CASRVGTPNTEAFF. The chain joins TRBV12-3 or TRBV12-4 to TRBJ1-1; D is possibly TRBD1 (6 bases). CDR3 length: 14 amino acids. V was clipped by 6 bases and J by 1 base, with 12 bases between them.

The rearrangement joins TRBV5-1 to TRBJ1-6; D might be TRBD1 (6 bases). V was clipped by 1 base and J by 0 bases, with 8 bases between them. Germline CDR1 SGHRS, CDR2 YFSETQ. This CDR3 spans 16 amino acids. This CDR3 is CASSLWDNSYNSPLHF. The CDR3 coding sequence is TGCGCCAGCAGCTTGTGGGACAACTCCTATAATTCACCCCTCCACTTT.

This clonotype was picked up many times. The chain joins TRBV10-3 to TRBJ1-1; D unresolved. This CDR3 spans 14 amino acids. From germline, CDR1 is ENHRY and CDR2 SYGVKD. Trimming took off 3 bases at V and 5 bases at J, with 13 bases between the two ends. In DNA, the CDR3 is TGTGCCATCAGTGAAAGGCAGGATGGGACTGAAGCTTTCTTT. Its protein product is CAISERQDGTEAFF.

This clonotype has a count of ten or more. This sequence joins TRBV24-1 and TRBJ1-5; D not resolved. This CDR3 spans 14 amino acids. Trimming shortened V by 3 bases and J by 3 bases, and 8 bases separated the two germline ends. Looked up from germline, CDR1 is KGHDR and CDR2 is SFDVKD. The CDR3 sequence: CATSDTGANQPQHF. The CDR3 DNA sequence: TGTGCCACCAGTGATACCGGAGCCAATCAGCCCCAGCATTTT.

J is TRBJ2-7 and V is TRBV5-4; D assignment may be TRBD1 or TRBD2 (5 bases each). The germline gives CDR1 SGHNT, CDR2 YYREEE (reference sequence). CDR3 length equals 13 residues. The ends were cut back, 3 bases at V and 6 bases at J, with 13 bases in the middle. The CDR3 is CASSSTLGREQYF. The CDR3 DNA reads TGTGCCAGCAGCTCGACCCTGGGACGCGAGCAGTACTTC.

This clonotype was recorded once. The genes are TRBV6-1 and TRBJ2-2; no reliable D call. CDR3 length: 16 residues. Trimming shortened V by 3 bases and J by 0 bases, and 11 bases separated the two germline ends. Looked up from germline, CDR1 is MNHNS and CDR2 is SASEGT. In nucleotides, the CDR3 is TGTGCCAGCAGTGAGATGGACGTCGCGAACACCGGGGAGCTGTTTTTT. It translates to CASSEMDVANTGELFF.

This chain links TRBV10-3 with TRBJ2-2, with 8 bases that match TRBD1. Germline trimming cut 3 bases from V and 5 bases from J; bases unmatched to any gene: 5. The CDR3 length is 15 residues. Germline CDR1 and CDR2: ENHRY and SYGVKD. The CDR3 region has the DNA TGTGCCATCAGTGATTTCGACAGGGGAACCGGGGAGCTGTTTTTT. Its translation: CAISDFDRGTGELFF.

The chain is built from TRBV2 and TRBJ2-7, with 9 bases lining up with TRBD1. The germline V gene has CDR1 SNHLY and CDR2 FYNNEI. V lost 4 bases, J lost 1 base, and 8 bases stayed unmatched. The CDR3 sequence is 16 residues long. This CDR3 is CASSVSLGQGSYEQYF. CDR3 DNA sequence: TGTGCCAGCAGTGTTTCTCTGGGACAGGGTTCCTACGAGCAGTACTTC.

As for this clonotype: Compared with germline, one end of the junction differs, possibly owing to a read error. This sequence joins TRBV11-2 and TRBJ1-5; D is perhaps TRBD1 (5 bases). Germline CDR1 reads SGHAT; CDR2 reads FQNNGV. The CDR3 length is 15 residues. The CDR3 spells CASSLEGGRDQSQHF. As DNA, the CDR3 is TGTGCCAGCAGCTTAGAGGGGGGAAGGGATCAGTCCCAGCATTTT.

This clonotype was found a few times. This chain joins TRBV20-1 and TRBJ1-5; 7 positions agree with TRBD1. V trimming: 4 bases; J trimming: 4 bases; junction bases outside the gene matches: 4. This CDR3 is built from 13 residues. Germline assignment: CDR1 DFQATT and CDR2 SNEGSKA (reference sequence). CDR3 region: CSAKTGINQPQHF. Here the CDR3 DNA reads TGCAGTGCTAAGACAGGGATAAATCAGCCCCAGCATTTT.

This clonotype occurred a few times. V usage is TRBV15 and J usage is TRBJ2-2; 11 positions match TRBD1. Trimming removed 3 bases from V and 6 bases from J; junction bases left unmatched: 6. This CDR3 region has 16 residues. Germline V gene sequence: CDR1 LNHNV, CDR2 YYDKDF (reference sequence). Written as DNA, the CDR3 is TGTGCCACCAGCAGGGTCCGGACAGGGGGCGCCGGGGAGCTGTTTTTT. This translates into CATSRVRTGGAGELFF.

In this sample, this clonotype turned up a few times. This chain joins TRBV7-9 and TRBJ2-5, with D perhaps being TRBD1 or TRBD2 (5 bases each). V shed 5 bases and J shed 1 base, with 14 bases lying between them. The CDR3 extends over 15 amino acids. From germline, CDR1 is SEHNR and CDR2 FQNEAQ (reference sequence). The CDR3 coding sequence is TGTGCCAGCAGCCCGAGGGCAGGGACCCAAGAGACCCAGTACTTC. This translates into CASSPRAGTQETQYF.

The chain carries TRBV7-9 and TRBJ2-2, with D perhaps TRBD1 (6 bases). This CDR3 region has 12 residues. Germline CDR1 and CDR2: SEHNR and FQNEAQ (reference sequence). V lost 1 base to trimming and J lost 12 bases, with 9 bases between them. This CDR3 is CASSLGRGKLFF. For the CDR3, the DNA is TGTGCCAGCAGCTTAGGAAGGGGGAAGCTGTTTTTT.

CDR3 region: CASSSPGLTRAGANVLTF. The CDR3 DNA sequence: TGTGCCAGCAGCTCTCCGGGACTGACGAGAGCTGGGGCCAACGTCCTGACTTTC. This chain uses TRBV7-9 with TRBJ2-6, with D tentatively TRBD2 (6 bases). The CDR3 is 18 amino acids. Germline assignment: CDR1 SEHNR and CDR2 FQNEAQ (reference sequence). V was clipped by 4 bases and J by 2 bases, with 18 bases between them.